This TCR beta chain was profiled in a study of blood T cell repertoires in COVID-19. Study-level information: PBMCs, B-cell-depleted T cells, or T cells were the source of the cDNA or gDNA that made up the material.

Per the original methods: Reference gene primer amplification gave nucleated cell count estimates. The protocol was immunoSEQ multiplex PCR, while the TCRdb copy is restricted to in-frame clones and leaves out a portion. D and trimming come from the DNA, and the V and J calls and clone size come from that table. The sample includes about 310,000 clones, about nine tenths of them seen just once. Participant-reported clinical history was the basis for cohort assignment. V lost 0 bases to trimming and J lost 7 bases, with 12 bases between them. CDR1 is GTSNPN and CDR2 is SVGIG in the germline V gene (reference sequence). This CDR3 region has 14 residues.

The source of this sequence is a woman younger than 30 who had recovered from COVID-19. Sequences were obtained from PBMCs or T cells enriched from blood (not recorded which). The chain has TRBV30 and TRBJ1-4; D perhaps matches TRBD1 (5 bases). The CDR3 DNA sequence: TGTGCCTGGAGTGTTCGGGGGAACGGTGAAAAACTGTTTTTT. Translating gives CAWSVRGNGEKLFF.